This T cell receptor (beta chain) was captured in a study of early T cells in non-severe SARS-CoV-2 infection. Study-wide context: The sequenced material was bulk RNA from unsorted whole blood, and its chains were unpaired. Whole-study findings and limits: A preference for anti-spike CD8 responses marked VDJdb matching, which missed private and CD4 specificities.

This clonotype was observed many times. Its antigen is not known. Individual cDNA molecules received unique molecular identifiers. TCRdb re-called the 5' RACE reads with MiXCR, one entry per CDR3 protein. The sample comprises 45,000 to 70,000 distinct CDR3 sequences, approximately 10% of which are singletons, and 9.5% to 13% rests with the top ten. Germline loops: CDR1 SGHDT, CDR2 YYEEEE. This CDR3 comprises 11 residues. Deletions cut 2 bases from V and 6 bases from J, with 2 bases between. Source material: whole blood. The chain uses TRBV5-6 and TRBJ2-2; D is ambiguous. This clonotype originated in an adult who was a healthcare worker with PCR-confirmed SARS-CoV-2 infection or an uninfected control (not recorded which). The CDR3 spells CASSFPGELFF. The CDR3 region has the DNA TGTGCCAGCAGCTTTCCCGGGGAGCTGTTTTTT.